These 5 T cell receptor beta chains share one sample of origin, sequenced in a study of T cells in Graves' hyperthyroidism and ophthalmopathy. RNA transcripts were the template for amplifying TCR beta CDR3 regions. HTBI primers drove first-round RT-PCR of the TCR CDR3. Using its own MiXCR run on the multiplex PCR reads, TCRdb lists one record per CDR3 protein. This table holds around 560,000 distinct CDR3 sequences, 16% found once. What was sequenced was blood. These receptor sequences come from a woman aged 18-29 years with Graves' hyperthyroidism.

This clonotype was seen repeatedly, ten times or more. The rearrangement joins TRBV20-1 to TRBJ2-7; 9 nucleotides line up with TRBD2. Germline V lookup: CDR1 DFQATT, CDR2 SNEGSKA (reference sequence). The junction had 12 bases not matched to a gene; V was cut back by 2 bases and J by 7 bases. The CDR3 spans 15 residues. CDR3 amino acids: CSARKASGEMLEQYF. Here the CDR3 DNA reads TGCAGTGCTAGAAAGGCTAGCGGGGAGATGTTAGAGCAGTACTTC.

J is TRBJ2-5 and V is TRBV4-3; 8 positions agree with TRBD2. The CDR3 extends over 17 amino acids. Germline loops: CDR1 LGHNA, CDR2 YSLEER. After removal of 3 bases from V and 5 bases from J, the junction contained 14 bases not matched to a gene. CDR3 DNA: TGCGCCAGCAGCCAGAGTCCCGGGACTAGTAGTTCCGAGACCCAGTACTTC. Its protein is CASSQSPGTSSSETQYF.

This clonotype was picked up many times. The chain couples TRBV27 to TRBJ2-7, with 7 bases identical to TRBD1. The V gene's germline CDR1 is MNHEY and CDR2 SMNVEV (reference sequence). V dropped 0 bases and J dropped 3; count of bases not matched to a gene: 5. This CDR3 region has 15 residues. CDR3 amino acids: CASSLSGQTIYEQYF. CDR3 DNA: TGTGCCAGCAGTTTATCGGGACAGACTATCTACGAGCAGTACTTC.

This clonotype was found a few times. The chain has TRBV27 and TRBJ2-7; D might be TRBD2 (6 bases). Germline assignment: CDR1 MNHEY and CDR2 SMNVEV (reference sequence). V was shortened by 5 bases and J by 2 bases, with 13 bases between the two germline ends. There are 14 residues in the CDR3. The CDR3 here is CASSRSAGPYEQYF. As DNA, the CDR3 is TGTGCCAGCAGTAGGAGCGCGGGGCCCTACGAGCAGTACTTC.

This clonotype was counted a few times. The CDR3 DNA is TGCGCCAGCAGCCAAAACACGTCAGGCCTAATGGGGGAGCAGTACTTC. This translates into CASSQNTSGLMGEQYF. The chain joins TRBV4-1 to TRBJ2-7, with D hard to call. V lost 2 bases, J lost 7 bases, and 21 bases lay in between. The CDR3 length is 16 residues. Germline V gene lookup returns CDR1 MGHRA and CDR2 YSYEKL.